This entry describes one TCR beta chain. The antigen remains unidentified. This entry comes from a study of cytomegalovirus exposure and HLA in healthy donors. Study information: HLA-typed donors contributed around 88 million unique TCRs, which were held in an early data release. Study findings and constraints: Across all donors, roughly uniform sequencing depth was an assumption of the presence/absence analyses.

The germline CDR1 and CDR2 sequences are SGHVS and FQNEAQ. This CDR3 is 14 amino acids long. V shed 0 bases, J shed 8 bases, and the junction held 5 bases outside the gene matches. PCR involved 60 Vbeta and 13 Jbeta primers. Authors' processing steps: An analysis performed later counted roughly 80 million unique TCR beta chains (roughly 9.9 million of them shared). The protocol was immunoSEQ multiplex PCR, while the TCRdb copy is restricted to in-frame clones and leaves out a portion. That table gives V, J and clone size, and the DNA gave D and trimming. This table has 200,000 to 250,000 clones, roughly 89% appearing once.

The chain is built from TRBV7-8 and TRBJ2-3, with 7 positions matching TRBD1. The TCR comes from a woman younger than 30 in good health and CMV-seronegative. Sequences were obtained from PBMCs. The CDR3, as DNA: TGTGCCAGCAGCTTAGCAGACAGGGCCCTTACGCAGTATTTT. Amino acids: CASSLADRALTQYF.